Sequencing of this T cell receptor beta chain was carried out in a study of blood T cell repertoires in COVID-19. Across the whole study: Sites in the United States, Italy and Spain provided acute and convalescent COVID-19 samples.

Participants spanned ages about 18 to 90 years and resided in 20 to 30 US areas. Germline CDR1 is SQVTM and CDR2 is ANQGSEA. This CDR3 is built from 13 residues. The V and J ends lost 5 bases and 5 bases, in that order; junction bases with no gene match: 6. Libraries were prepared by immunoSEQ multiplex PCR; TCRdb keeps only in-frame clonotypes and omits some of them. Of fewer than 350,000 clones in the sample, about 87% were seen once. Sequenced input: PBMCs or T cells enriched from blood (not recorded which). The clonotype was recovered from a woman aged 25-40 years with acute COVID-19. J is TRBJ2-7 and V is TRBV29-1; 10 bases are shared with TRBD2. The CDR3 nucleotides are TGCAGCGTTACTAGCGGGAAGACCCACGAGCAGTACTTC. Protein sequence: CSVTSGKTHEQYF.